Presented here are 8 T cell receptor beta chains from one specimen sequenced in a study of T cells in Graves' hyperthyroidism and ophthalmopathy. Amplified regions were TCR beta CDR3 sequences from RNA transcripts. A first-round RT-PCR of the TCR CDR3 used the HTBI primer set. TCRdb re-called the multiplex PCR reads with MiXCR, one entry per CDR3 protein. The repertoire includes more than 500,000 distinct CDR3 sequences, roughly 14% of them detected once, and approximately 4.2% sits in the top ten. The sample was blood. All receptors come from a woman in her thirties or forties with Graves' ophthalmopathy.

In this sample, this clonotype turned up many times. This chain connects TRBV29-1 to TRBJ1-2; D is ambiguous. This CDR3 is built from 13 residues. The V end was cut by 6 bases, the J end by 0 bases, with 11 bases between. Germline assignment: CDR1 SQVTM and CDR2 ANQGSEA. This CDR3 reads CSVLTLANYGYTF. The CDR3 bases are TGCAGCGTGCTGACGCTGGCTAACTATGGCTACACCTTC.

Many counts were recorded for this clonotype. This rearrangement joins TRBV6-2 or TRBV6-3 to TRBJ1-5, with D possibly being TRBD1 (6 bases). The CDR3 extends over 16 amino acids. The germline V and J ends were trimmed by 6 bases and 0 bases, with 15 bases remaining between them. Germline V gene data show CDR1 as MNHEY and CDR2 as SVGEGT. CDR3 nucleotide sequence: TGTGCCAGCAGCCGGACAGCCGATTATAGCAATCAGCCCCAGCATTTT. Its translation is CASSRTADYSNQPQHF.

This clonotype was counted ten times or more. The J gene is TRBJ1-2, the V gene TRBV30; D remains ambiguous. From germline, CDR1 is GTSNPN and CDR2 SVGIG (reference sequence). CDR3 length equals 11 residues. The V and J ends lost 3 bases and 5 bases respectively, with 7 bases between them. DNA of the CDR3: TGTGCCTGGAGGGGAGGGTATGGCTACACCTTC. Protein: CAWRGGYGYTF.

This clonotype was counted a few times. The J gene is TRBJ2-7, the V gene TRBV9; D ambiguous. The CDR3 is made up of 13 amino acids. The V gene's germline CDR1 is SGDLS and CDR2 YYNGEE. With 3 bases removed from V and 7 bases from J, the gap between germline ends came to 14 bases. DNA for the CDR3: TGTGCCAGCAGCGATTCGGGCTCCGGGGAGCAGTACTTC. This translates into CASSDSGSGEQYF.

J is TRBJ2-7 and V is TRBV5-1; D ambiguous. The CDR3 contains 12 residues. V lost 4 bases and J 6 bases, leaving 11 bases between the germline ends. The V gene's germline CDR1 is SGHRS and CDR2 YFSETQ. As DNA, the CDR3 is TGCGCCAGCAGCCAGGACCTCTCCGAGCAGTACTTC. Translating it yields CASSQDLSEQYF.

The table lists this clonotype with many counts. This chain links TRBV2 with TRBJ2-2; TRBD1 is a possible D gene (5 bases). The ends were cut back, 8 bases at V and 0 bases at J, with 13 bases in the middle. The CDR3 extends over 15 amino acids. The germline CDR1 and CDR2 sequences are SNHLY and FYNNEI. CDR3 region: CASQPGITNTGELFF. CDR3 coding DNA: TGTGCCAGCCAGCCAGGGATAACGAACACCGGGGAGCTGTTTTTT.

Many counts were recorded for this clonotype. V is TRBV28 and J is TRBJ1-2; TRBD1 agrees at 7 bases. Germline V gives CDR1 MDHEN, CDR2 SYDVKM. V trimming: 2 bases; J trimming: 5 bases; junction bases outside the gene matches: 8. The CDR3 length is 15 residues. The CDR3 bases are TGTGCCAGCAGTTTAGGCGGCGGGACAGCATATGGCTACACCTTC. It codes for CASSLGGGTAYGYTF.

The CDR3 loop reads CASSSGGRQYF. The CDR3 bases are TGTGCCAGCAGTTCAGGGGGCCGGCAGTACTTC. The rearrangement links TRBV12-3 or TRBV12-4 to TRBJ2-7; 8 bases fit TRBD1. After removal of 4 bases from V and 9 bases from J, the junction contained 2 bases not matched to a gene. The CDR3 runs to 11 residues.